This TCR beta chain was recovered during a study of OX40 agonist ivuxolimab in advanced cancers. Study findings and constraints: More expanded clones were seen, on average, in CD8+ T cells than in CD4+.

Sequenced by immunoSEQ multiplex PCR; TCRdb stores in-frame clones only, minus some. The table shows about 120,000 clones, with 85% to 95% occurring only once. The germline gives CDR1 MNHNS, CDR2 SASEGT. The CDR3 length is 18 residues. V dropped 2 bases and J dropped 3; count of bases not matched to a gene: 9. In regard to this clone: The antigen is undetermined.

The V gene is TRBV6-1, the J gene TRBJ2-3; 12 nucleotides match TRBD1. Sequenced here: CD4+ or CD8+ T cells sorted from blood, sampled in a trial of the OX40 agonist ivuxolimab. The receptor comes from an adult with an advanced solid tumor such as melanoma, head and neck, liver or kidney cancer. The CDR3 coding sequence is TGTGCCAGCAGTGAATGGGGGGGGACAGGGGGCGAAACAGATACGCAGTATTTT. This codes for CASSEWGGTGGETDTQYF.